The sequence of this TCR beta chain was determined in a study of T-cell memory formation after mild COVID-19. Turning to the study itself: TCR clusters showed largely donor specificity. Study-wide results and caveats: Memory sampled before infection contained some responding clones, suggesting cross-reactive memory joined. Among clones peaking at day 37 in the second wave, SARS-CoV-2 specificity remained unconfirmed.

Germline assignment: CDR1 SGHRS and CDR2 YFSETQ. Trimming took 0 bases from V and 4 from J, leaving 13 bases between them. The CDR3 loop spans 15 amino acids. TCRalpha and TCRbeta libraries used 5'RACE with constant-segment primers and UMIs. TCRdb reprocessed the 5' RACE reads via MiXCR and lists one record per CDR3 protein. In the table there are about 470,000 distinct CDR3 sequences, around 27% of which are singletons. This clonotype occurred a few times. Its antigen remains unidentified. Sequencing input: PBMCs or a T cell subset sorted from them (not recorded which). The clonotype was recovered from an adult woman who had mild COVID-19 (a few samples of this study predate the infection). Cell type and time point are not known. The chain carries TRBV5-1 and TRBJ1-2; the D is unclear. CDR3 protein: CASSLATAVSYGYTF. As DNA, the CDR3 is TGCGCCAGCAGCTTGGCTACAGCAGTCTCCTATGGCTACACCTTC.